Below, 26 T cell receptor beta chains from the same sample are listed, as sequenced in a study of cytomegalovirus exposure and HLA in healthy donors. PCR employed 60 Vbeta and 13 Jbeta primers. Some clones are missing from TCRdb's copy, which holds only in-frame ones; the method was immunoSEQ multiplex PCR. This sample carries around 140,000 clones, 8.5% to 10% of them seen once, and the ten largest clones take 1.5% to 2%. Sequenced: PBMCs. These receptor sequences come from a man aged 45-60 years in good health and CMV-seronegative.

The table lists this clone with a count of one. The chain combines TRBV18 with TRBJ2-7; 8 nucleotides agree with TRBD1. CDR1 KGHSH and CDR2 LQKENI come from the germline V gene. The CDR3 is made up of 15 amino acids. The ends lost 3 bases at V and 6 bases at J; junction bases unmatched: 10. CDR3 loop: CASSPSGTGRSEQYF. CDR3 nucleotide sequence: TGTGCCAGCTCACCCTCCGGGACAGGCCGGTCCGAGCAGTACTTC.

The chain uses TRBV5-4 and TRBJ2-5, with D unclear. The CDR3 loop spans 14 amino acids. The germline gives CDR1 SGHNT, CDR2 YYREEE (reference sequence). V was shortened by 1 base and J by 1 base, with 8 bases between the two germline ends. The CDR3 DNA is TGTGCCAGCAGCTTGAGAGGAACCCAAGAGACCCAGTACTTC. Amino acid sequence: CASSLRGTQETQYF.

This clone was observed a handful of times. The V call is TRBV7-9, the J call TRBJ2-2, with 8 bases that match TRBD2. Germline trimming cut 7 bases from V and 5 bases from J; bases unmatched to any gene: 15. CDR3 length equals 17 residues. The V gene's germline CDR1 is SEHNR and CDR2 FQNEAQ (reference sequence). CDR3 in amino acids: CASNKKLSGSRTGELFF. The DNA for the CDR3 is TGTGCCAGCAACAAAAAGTTGAGCGGGAGCAGGACCGGGGAGCTGTTTTTT.

The rearrangement uses TRBV5-4 and TRBJ2-7; TRBD1 matches at 7 bases. V was pared by 4 bases and J by 1 base, with 5 bases of the junction left unmatched. Germline CDR1 and CDR2: SGHNT and YYREEE (reference sequence). The CDR3 is 14 amino acids. CDR3 DNA sequence: TGTGCCAGCAGCCTGGACAGGACATCCTACGAGCAGTACTTC. Amino acid sequence: CASSLDRTSYEQYF.

This clone was picked up a small number of times. V is TRBV19 and J is TRBJ2-1, with D possibly matching TRBD2 (6 bases). The germline CDR1 and CDR2 sequences are LNHDA and SQIVND (reference sequence). V was pared by 3 bases and J by 1 base, with 10 bases between. The CDR3 runs 15 residues. CDR3 in amino acids: CASSISGRSYNEQFF. DNA of the CDR3: TGTGCCAGTAGTATCAGTGGGAGGTCCTACAATGAGCAGTTCTTC.

This clone was seen a few times. The chain links TRBV5-6 to TRBJ2-1; 10 bases align to TRBD1. Germline V gene data show CDR1 as SGHDT and CDR2 as YYEEEE. The V gene end was trimmed by 0 bases and the J gene end by 6 bases; junction bases not matched to a gene: 6. The CDR3 extends over 16 amino acids. The CDR3 reads CASSLVFGQGVNEQFF. As DNA, the CDR3 is TGTGCCAGCAGCTTGGTCTTTGGACAGGGGGTCAATGAGCAGTTCTTC.

This clone was seen more than once but under ten times. The chain couples TRBV2 to TRBJ1-2; D not certain. This CDR3 has 14 residues. The V gene lost 6 bases and the J gene lost 8 bases, with 19 bases spanning the gap. Per germline, CDR1 SNHLY and CDR2 FYNNEI. The CDR3 loop is CASSEPNILAGYTF. CDR3 coding DNA: TGTGCCAGCAGCGAACCCAATATCTTAGCCGGCTACACCTTC. The whole variable domain, remainder taken from reference TRBV2 and TRBJ1-2, is EPEVTQTPSHQVTQMGQEVILRCVPISNHLYFYWYRQILGQKVEFLVSFYNNEISEKSEIFDDQFSVERPDGSNFTLKIRSTKLEDSAMYFCASSEPNILAGYTFGSGTRLTVV.

This clone was counted at least ten times. The V call is TRBV28, the J call TRBJ1-2; 7 nucleotides match TRBD1. There are 15 residues in the CDR3. V trimming: 4 bases; J trimming: 5 bases; junction bases outside the gene matches: 10. In germline, CDR1 is MDHEN, CDR2 SYDVKM. CDR3 in amino acids: CASSSRPGGDYGYTF. DNA for the CDR3: TGTGCCAGCAGTTCCCGCCCAGGGGGTGATTATGGCTACACCTTC.

The genes are TRBV28 and TRBJ2-7; 7 bases map to TRBD2. The CDR3 length is 14 residues. Per germline, CDR1 MDHEN and CDR2 SYDVKM. The V and J ends lost 2 bases and 4 bases, in that order; junction bases with no gene match: 5. The CDR3 here is CASSLAGVGYEQYF. The DNA for the CDR3 is TGTGCCAGCAGTTTAGCGGGGGTCGGTTACGAGCAGTACTTC. The full variable domain, rest sourced from reference TRBV28 and TRBJ2-7, is DVKVTQSSRYLVKRTGEKVFLECVQDMDHENMFWYRQDPGLGLRLIYFSYDVKMKEKGDIPEGYSVSREKKERFSLILESASTNQTSMYLCASSLAGVGYEQYFGPGTRLTVT.

The chain links TRBV9 to TRBJ2-5; 9 nucleotides line up with TRBD2. Germline V lookup: CDR1 SGDLS, CDR2 YYNGEE. There are 15 residues in the CDR3. V was clipped by 3 bases and J by 0 bases; unmatched bases: 3. CDR3 coding DNA: TGTGCCAGCAGCGCCGCGGGGGGGTACCAAGAGACCCAGTACTTC. It yields the protein CASSAAGGYQETQYF.

J is TRBJ2-7 and V is TRBV10-1; 9 positions match TRBD1. J lost 6 bases, V lost 7 bases, and 7 bases had no gene match. Germline CDR1 is WNHNN and CDR2 is SYGVQD (reference sequence). The length of the CDR3 is 13 residues. In nucleotides, the CDR3 is TGCGCCAGCAACCGGGACAGGGATGGCGAGCAGTACTTC. Its protein product is CASNRDRDGEQYF.

The table lists this clone with many counts. This chain connects TRBV28 to TRBJ1-3; D uncertain. The CDR3 consists of 15 residues. V lost 7 bases and J lost 0, with 13 bases in between. Germline CDR1 is MDHEN and CDR2 is SYDVKM. The CDR3 DNA reads as TGTGCCAGCAAAGTGCCAGGCCGCTCTGGAAACACCATATATTTT. Residues: CASKVPGRSGNTIYF.

This clone was picked up a small number of times. The chain recombines TRBV4-1 with TRBJ1-5; D is unresolved. Germline CDR1 and CDR2: MGHRA and YSYEKL. The V end lost 0 bases, the J end lost 4 bases, and 4 bases lay between the germline ends. This CDR3 comprises 13 residues. CDR3 in DNA: TGCGCCAGCAGCCAAGATACAAATCAGCCCCAGCATTTT. It translates to CASSQDTNQPQHF.

The V call is TRBV7-3, the J call TRBJ2-1; 8 bases fit TRBD2. The CDR3 has 16 residues. CDR1 is SGHTA and CDR2 is FQGTGA in the germline V gene. V trimming: 1 base; J trimming: 0 bases; junction bases outside the gene matches: 2. In nucleotides, the CDR3 is TGTGCCAGCAGCTTAATAGCGGGGCTCTCCTACAATGAGCAGTTCTTC. It translates to CASSLIAGLSYNEQFF.

This clone came up a few times. The chain joins TRBV30 to TRBJ2-5, with 8 bases fitting TRBD1. TRBJ2-7 matches the DNA end more closely, so the J call is doubtful. The length of the CDR3 is 13 residues. Germline V CDR1 and CDR2: GTSNPN, SVGIG (reference sequence). For the CDR3, the DNA is TGTGCCTGCAGAAGACAGGGGAACTACGAGCAGTACTTC. Its translation: CACRRQGNYEQYF.

This clone was observed a few times. This chain joins TRBV2 and TRBJ1-4; D uncertain. Trimming shortened V by 7 bases and J by 4 bases, and 13 bases separated the two germline ends. Germline values: CDR1 SNHLY, CDR2 FYNNEI. There are 14 residues in the CDR3. Here the CDR3 reads CASNVRAVNEKLFF. The CDR3 bases are TGTGCCAGCAACGTGCGGGCAGTTAATGAAAAACTGTTTTTT.

The chain has TRBV7-6 and TRBJ2-2; 12 nucleotides match TRBD2. Germline V lookup: CDR1 SGHVS, CDR2 FNYEAQ. V was clipped by 5 bases and J by 3 bases; unmatched bases: 4. There are 16 residues in the CDR3. The DNA for the CDR3 is TGTGCCAGCAGCCGGACTAGCGGGATCGACACCGGGGAGCTGTTTTTT. Its protein product is CASSRTSGIDTGELFF. Drawing the rest from reference TRBV7-6 and TRBJ2-2, the complete variable domain is GAGVSQSPRYKVTKRGQDVALRCDPISGHVSLYWYRQALGQGPEFLTYFNYEAQQDKSGLPNDRFSAERPEGSISTLTIQRTEQRDSAMYRCASSRTSGIDTGELFFGEGSRLTVL.

The chain carries TRBV2 and TRBJ2-3; D is unresolved. The CDR3 extends over 11 amino acids. Between the trimmed V and J ends, which lost 6 bases and 7 bases, there was a span of 8 bases. The germline CDR1 and CDR2 sequences are SNHLY and FYNNEI. CDR3 in DNA: TGTGCCAGCAGCGCCGAGTATACGCAGTATTTT. Translated: CASSAEYTQYF.

This clone was counted between two and nine times. The CDR3 spells CASLPTSGLADTTSTDTQYF. DNA for the CDR3: TGTGCCAGCCTACCCACCTCGGGACTAGCGGACACTACTAGCACAGATACGCAGTATTTT. The chain combines TRBV2 with TRBJ2-3; 11 bases align to TRBD2. The trim removed 8 bases at V and 0 bases at J, leaving 19 bases unmatched. This CDR3 contains 20 residues. Germline CDR1 SNHLY, CDR2 FYNNEI.

This chain links TRBV7-3 with TRBJ2-1; 9 bases match TRBD2. This CDR3 is built from 15 residues. V was clipped by 1 base and J by 6 bases; unmatched bases: 4. Germline loops: CDR1 SGHTA, CDR2 FQGTGA. Here the CDR3 DNA reads TGTGCCAGCAGCTTAATGGCTAGCGGGGCCAATGAGCAGTTCTTC. Translated, it gives CASSLMASGANEQFF.

The CDR3 bases are TGCGCCAGCAGTAGGGGGAGGGCGGAGGACGTGAACACTGAAGCTTTCTTT. Residues: CASSRGRAEDVNTEAFF. This rearrangement joins TRBV10-1 to TRBJ1-1, with D possibly matching TRBD1 (6 bases). Germline CDR1 WNHNN, CDR2 SYGVQD (reference sequence). V was cut by 5 bases and J by 0 bases, with 19 bases left in between. The CDR3 is 17 residues long.

The genes are TRBV7-9 and TRBJ2-7; TRBD2 agrees at 8 bases. This CDR3 comprises 14 residues. The germline gives CDR1 SEHNR, CDR2 FQNEAQ (reference sequence). J gave up 3 bases and V 5 bases, and 6 bases lay outside the gene matches. The CDR3 protein is CASSIGGDVYEQYF. CDR3 nucleotides: TGTGCCAGCAGCATCGGGGGGGACGTCTACGAGCAGTACTTC.

This clone was counted only a few times. Other DNA sequences in this specimen translate into the identical CDR3. This chain connects TRBV29-1 to TRBJ2-7; tentative D call: TRBD1 (5 bases). V shed 6 bases and J shed 7 bases, with 22 bases lying between them. This CDR3 region has 14 residues. From germline, CDR1 is SQVTM and CDR2 ANQGSEA. Here the CDR3 reads CSVAEASSSGEQYF. The DNA of the CDR3 is TGCAGCGTCGCCGAAGCCTCGTCTTCAGGGGAGCAGTACTTC.

The rearrangement links TRBV2 to TRBJ2-2, with 12 positions matching TRBD2. V shed 7 bases and J 5 bases; nucleotides not matched to a gene: 5. CDR1 is SNHLY and CDR2 is FYNNEI in the germline V gene. The CDR3 totals 15 residues. CDR3 sequence reads: CASIPGTSGTGELFF. The CDR3 bases are TGTGCCAGCATTCCCGGGACTAGCGGGACCGGGGAGCTGTTTTTT.

This clone showed up just a few times. The same CDR3 also results from other DNA sequences found in this sample. The chain links TRBV7-6 to TRBJ2-7, with TRBD2 identical over 7 bases. Germline V gene sequence: CDR1 SGHVS, CDR2 FNYEAQ. The trim removed 3 bases at V and 2 bases at J, leaving 16 bases unmatched. The CDR3 covers 18 residues. The CDR3 region has the DNA TGTGCCAGCAGCTTTGGAGGATCCGAGCGGGAATCCGCCTACGAGCAGTACTTC. Protein product: CASSFGGSERESAYEQYF. Based on the CDR3 plus reference TRBV7-6 and TRBJ2-7, the full variable domain is GAGVSQSPRYKVTKRGQDVALRCDPISGHVSLYWYRQALGQGPEFLTYFNYEAQQDKSGLPNDRFSAERPEGSISTLTIQRTEQRDSAMYRCASSFGGSERESAYEQYFGPGTRLTVT.

Comments on this clone: Other nucleotide sequences from this sample produce the same CDR3. The V call is TRBV5-1, the J call TRBJ1-5; D is perhaps TRBD1 (6 bases). CDR1 SGHRS and CDR2 YFSETQ come from the germline V gene. The CDR3 totals 15 residues. V lost 0 bases and J lost 4, with 11 bases in between. CDR3: CASSLAGVGNQPQHF. The DNA for the CDR3 is TGCGCCAGCAGCTTGGCAGGGGTAGGAAATCAGCCCCAGCATTTT.